The next 6 T cell receptor beta chains were all read from a single sample in a study of human thymus T cells. The thymus tissue came from resections taken during corrective heart surgery. Assay: immunoSEQ multiplex PCR; the TCRdb copy retains only in-frame clones and omits some. The profile covers some 130,000 clones, with around 94% appearing a single time and more than 0.02% taken by the ten largest. Sequencing used thymus tissue. Source of these receptors: a boy under two years old with a congenital heart defect but otherwise immunologically healthy.

The chain recombines TRBV15 with TRBJ1-3; D is undetermined. The CDR3 runs to 19 residues. Germline-derived CDR1 and CDR2 are LNHNV and YYDKDF (reference sequence). V dropped 3 bases and J dropped 0 bases, with 21 bases sitting between them. The CDR3 reads CATSRLPEFVQSSGNTIYF. CDR3 nucleotides: TGTGCCACCAGCAGGTTACCCGAGTTTGTCCAGAGCTCTGGAAACACCATATATTTT.

CDR3 sequence (DNA): TGTGCCAGCAGTTCAGGGTTCAACGACGAGCAGTACTTC. Protein product: CASSSGFNDEQYF. V is TRBV6-5 and J is TRBJ2-7; D possibly corresponds to TRBD1 (5 bases). Between the trimmed V and J ends, which lost 4 bases and 5 bases, there was a span of 12 bases. Germline V CDR1 and CDR2: MNHEY, SVGAGI. The CDR3 extends over 13 amino acids.

The chain couples TRBV7-2 to TRBJ2-7; 11 bases fit TRBD2. This CDR3 region has 15 residues. CDR1 SGHTA and CDR2 FQGNSA come from the germline V gene. Germline trimming cut 2 bases from V and 2 bases from J; bases unmatched to any gene: 2. The CDR3 reads CASSLPSGGPYEQYF. The DNA of the CDR3 is TGTGCCAGCAGCTTACCTAGCGGGGGGCCCTACGAGCAGTACTTC.

V usage is TRBV6-1 and J usage is TRBJ2-7; TRBD1 agrees at 10 bases. J was trimmed by 4 bases and V by 2 bases; bases with no gene match: 26. The CDR3 has 22 residues. Germline V CDR1 and CDR2: MNHNS, SASEGT. The CDR3 DNA sequence: TGTGCCAGCAGTGAAAGGGTCCTTTCCGGGACAGGGGACCCCGAAGGGCTTTACGAGCAGTACTTC. As protein: CASSERVLSGTGDPEGLYEQYF.

The genes are TRBV5-5 and TRBJ2-2; tentatively, D is TRBD2 (5 bases). The CDR3 sequence is 16 residues long. Trimming stripped 1 base from V and 6 bases from J, with 16 bases between. From germline, CDR1 is SGHKS and CDR2 YYEKEE (reference sequence). CDR3 in amino acids: CASSLSQLAAAGELFF. CDR3 in DNA: TGTGCCAGCAGCTTGTCTCAGCTAGCTGCGGCCGGGGAGCTGTTTTTT.

The V call is TRBV4-3, the J call TRBJ1-3; TRBD1 aligns across 7 bases. The CDR3 sequence is 16 residues long. The germline CDR1 and CDR2 sequences are LGHNA and YSLEER. The V segment lost 3 bases and the J segment 0 bases; nucleotides outside the gene matches: 5. The CDR3 region has the DNA TGCGCCAGCAGCCAGGAAGGGACAGCCTCTGGAAACACCATATATTTT. The encoded protein is CASSQEGTASGNTIYF.